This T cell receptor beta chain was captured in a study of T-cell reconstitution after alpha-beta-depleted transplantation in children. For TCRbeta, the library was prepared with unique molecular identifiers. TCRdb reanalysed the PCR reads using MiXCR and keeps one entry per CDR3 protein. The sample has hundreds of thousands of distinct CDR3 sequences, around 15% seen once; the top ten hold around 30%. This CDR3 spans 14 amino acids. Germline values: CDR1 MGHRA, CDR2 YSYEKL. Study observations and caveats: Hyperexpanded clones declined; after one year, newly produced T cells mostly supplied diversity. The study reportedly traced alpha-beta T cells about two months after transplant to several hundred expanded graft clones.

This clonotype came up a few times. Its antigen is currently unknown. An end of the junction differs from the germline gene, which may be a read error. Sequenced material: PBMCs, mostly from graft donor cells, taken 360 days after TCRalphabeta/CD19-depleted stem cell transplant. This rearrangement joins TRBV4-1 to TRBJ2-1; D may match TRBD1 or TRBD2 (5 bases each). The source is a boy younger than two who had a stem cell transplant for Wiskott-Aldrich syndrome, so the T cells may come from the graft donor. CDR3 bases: TGCGCCAGCAGCCAAGATGCCATCGGGACCCCTATAGGGTTC. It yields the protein CASSQDAIGTPIGF.